In this sample, the clone carrying this T cell receptor beta chain turned up many times. No antigen is known for it. This sample was included in a study of HIV-infected patients and healthy controls. Overall study findings and caveats: CDR3 sharing between individuals was lower in HIV-infected patients than in healthy controls.

Roughly three months, about 14 weeks, into antiretroviral therapy, follow-up blood was collected. All unsorted peripheral T cells were captured because whole blood was used without fractionation. cDNA was made from approximately 500 ng RNA using alpha and beta constant primers. Alpha and beta chain libraries were made separately by chain-specific third strand synthesis with multiplexing indices. All rearrangements within a chain used one primer pair; cDNA molecules carried barcodes. TCRdb re-called the 5' RACE reads through MiXCR, storing one row per CDR3 protein. The top ten clones hold roughly 39% of a sample with some 14,000 distinct CDR3 sequences, 12% of them seen once. The receptor comes from an adult with HIV infection. The donor label of this sample is uncertain. The sequencing here drew on blood, taken during antiretroviral therapy.

CDR3 sequence (DNA): TGTGCCAGCAGTGAAAGATCTTTGAACACTGAAGCTTTCTTT. It encodes CASSERSLNTEAFF. The chain combines TRBV6-1 with TRBJ1-1; the D is unclear. The V gene's germline CDR1 is MNHNS and CDR2 SASEGT. The CDR3 contains 14 residues. Trimming shortened V by 2 bases and J by 0 bases, and 7 bases separated the two germline ends.